Following are 25 T cell receptor beta chains from one sample sequenced in a study of blood T cells in healthy people across ages. The use of a sample-barcoded 5' primer and a J-beta primer mix characterized a second PCR of roughly 7 to 11 cycles. TCRdb re-called the 5' RACE reads through MiXCR, storing one row per CDR3 protein. The table has 1.4 million or so distinct CDR3 sequences, about 45% seen once; the top ten hold under 5%. Sequencing was performed on blood. The source of these receptors is a woman aged 18-30 years in good health.

This clonotype came up a few times. The chain carries TRBV6-6 and TRBJ2-7; D may match TRBD1 or TRBD2 (5 bases each). Germline CDR1 and CDR2: MNHNY and SVGAGI (reference sequence). The CDR3 is made up of 15 amino acids. V dropped 5 bases and J dropped 3 bases, with 17 bases sitting between them. The DNA of the CDR3 is TGTGCCAGCAGTCAACCCCTGGGACCTATCTACGAGCAGTACTTC. It encodes CASSQPLGPIYEQYF.

This clonotype has only one observation. CDR3 DNA sequence: TGTGCCAGCAGTGAATCCGTTGTGTACGGCACAGATACGCAGTATTTT. Residues: CASSESVVYGTDTQYF. The rearrangement joins TRBV25-1 to TRBJ2-3; D unresolved. Germline lookup yields CDR1 MGHDK and CDR2 SYGVNS. CDR3 length: 16 residues. Between the trimmed V and J ends, which lost 1 base and 1 base, there was a span of 12 bases.

Concerning this clonotype: The germline gene is not matched at one end of the junction; a read error may be the cause. The chain is built from TRBV11-2 and TRBJ2-5; D may match TRBD1 or TRBD2 (5 bases each). The DNA end favors TRBJ2-7, so the J call may be wrong. The V gene's germline CDR1 is SGHAT and CDR2 FQNNGV. The CDR3 is 13 residues long. For the CDR3, the DNA is TGTGCCGGCAGCTTTTCCGGGGCTTACGAGCAGTACTTC. It codes for CAGSFSGAYEQYF.

The chain combines TRBV11-2 with TRBJ1-1; 7 bases are shared with TRBD1. V shed 6 bases and J 4 bases; nucleotides not matched to a gene: 8. Germline V gene sequence: CDR1 SGHAT, CDR2 FQNNGV. CDR3 length: 14 amino acids. CDR3 DNA sequence: TGTGCCAGCAGTCCGACAGGGTCTAGCACTGAAGCTTTCTTT. Encoded protein: CASSPTGSSTEAFF. The variable domain in full, with the rest retrieved from reference TRBV11-2 and TRBJ1-1, is EAGVAQSPRYKIIEKRQSVAFWCNPISGHATLYWYQQILGQGPKLLIQFQNNGVVDDSQLPKDRFSAERLKGVDSTLKIQPAKLEDSAVYLCASSPTGSSTEAFFGQGTRLTVV.

This clonotype was seen a handful of times. The CDR3 DNA is TGCGCCAGCAGCTTGGCCTTGGGACAGGGGAACACCGGGGAGCTGTTTTTT. Translating it yields CASSLALGQGNTGELFF. This chain joins TRBV5-1 and TRBJ2-2; the match to TRBD1 covers 9 bases. Trimming cost V 0 bases and J 1 base; bases outside gene matches: 4. Germline V CDR1 and CDR2: SGHRS, YFSETQ. This CDR3 has 17 amino acids. Based on the CDR3 plus reference TRBV5-1 and TRBJ2-2, the full variable domain is KAGVTQTPRYLIKTRGQQVTLSCSPISGHRSVSWYQQTPGQGLQFLFEYFSETQRNKGNFPGRFSGRQFSNSRSEMNVSTLELGDSALYLCASSLALGQGNTGELFFGEGSRLTVL.

This clonotype showed up many times. The chain has TRBV12-3 or TRBV12-4 and TRBJ1-1; TRBD1 might be the D (6 bases). The CDR3 has 13 amino acids. V was shortened by 6 bases and J by 0 bases, with 8 bases between the two germline ends. The CDR3 DNA is TGTGCCAGCAGCTGGACAGTGAACACTGAAGCTTTCTTT. Amino acids: CASSWTVNTEAFF.

J is TRBJ2-5 and V is TRBV9; D gene unclear. This CDR3 region has 16 residues. Per the germline V gene, CDR1 is SGDLS and CDR2 is YYNGEE. Trimming took 3 bases from V and 1 from J, leaving 16 bases between them. CDR3 sequence (DNA): TGTGCCAGCAGCGCCACCCTTTTCGGCGGCCAAGAGACCCAGTACTTC. Its translation is CASSATLFGGQETQYF.

This clonotype was observed a few times. The chain has TRBV18 and TRBJ1-2; D is unclear. Germline assignment: CDR1 KGHSH and CDR2 LQKENI. V lost 3 bases and J lost 2, with 10 bases in between. The length of the CDR3 is 14 residues. As DNA, the CDR3 is TGTGCCAGCTCACCCTCAACTCAGAACTATGGCTACACCTTC. It is translated as CASSPSTQNYGYTF.

This clonotype was observed a handful of times. The chain joins TRBV20-1 to TRBJ2-2; TRBD1 matches at 7 bases. J gave up 1 base and V 0 bases, and 5 bases lay outside the gene matches. The length of the CDR3 is 16 residues. Germline V gene data show CDR1 as DFQATT and CDR2 as SNEGSKA (reference sequence). CDR3 sequence reads: CSARDLRQGNTGELFF. The CDR3 coding sequence is TGCAGTGCTAGAGATCTTCGACAGGGGAACACCGGGGAGCTGTTTTTT.

This clonotype was counted only a few times. V usage is TRBV7-2 and J usage is TRBJ2-3; D perhaps matches TRBD1 (6 bases). The CDR3 runs 15 residues. Per the germline V gene, CDR1 is SGHTA and CDR2 is FQGNSA. Trimming left V 2 bases short and J 0 bases short, with 9 bases between. The CDR3 coding sequence is TGTGCCAGCAGCTTACACAGGGCTAGCACAGATACGCAGTATTTT. This encodes CASSLHRASTDTQYF.

The V gene is TRBV4-3, the J gene TRBJ2-3; maybe TRBD1 (6 bases). Germline V lookup: CDR1 LGHNA, CDR2 YSLEER. The CDR3 has 15 amino acids. V was clipped by 0 bases and J by 8 bases, with 15 bases between them. The CDR3 sequence is CASSQEYRERGTQYF. The CDR3 coding sequence is TGCGCCAGCAGCCAAGAATACAGGGAGAGAGGTACGCAGTATTTT.

The chain combines TRBV20-1 with TRBJ1-2; the D is unclear. Germline assignment: CDR1 DFQATT and CDR2 SNEGSKA (reference sequence). This CDR3 is 13 amino acids long. The germline V and J ends were trimmed by 2 bases and 4 bases, with 11 bases remaining between them. This CDR3 reads CSARPRSSYGYTF. CDR3 DNA sequence: TGCAGTGCTAGACCGAGATCTAGCTATGGCTACACCTTC.

The chain combines TRBV10-3 with TRBJ2-5; 10 bases line up with TRBD2. V trimming: 7 bases; J trimming: 11 bases; junction bases outside the gene matches: 16. The CDR3 spans 15 residues. CDR1 and CDR2 (germline): ENHRY, SYGVKD. This CDR3 is CAINPERGGFGEQYF. In DNA form, the CDR3 reads TGTGCCATCAACCCGGAGCGGGGGGGCTTTGGGGAGCAGTACTTC.

This rearrangement joins TRBV7-2 to TRBJ2-1; D may be TRBD1 (5 bases). CDR1 and CDR2 from the germline V gene are SGHTA and FQGNSA. The V end lost 5 bases, the J end lost 6 bases, and 8 bases lay between the germline ends. The CDR3 runs to 12 residues. The CDR3 protein is CASSTGFNEQFF. Written as DNA, the CDR3 is TGTGCCAGCAGCACAGGCTTCAATGAGCAGTTCTTC.

The chain recombines TRBV27 with TRBJ2-5, with D tentatively TRBD2 (5 bases). Between the trimmed V and J ends, which lost 8 bases and 11 bases, there was a span of 21 bases. CDR1 and CDR2 (germline): MNHEY, SMNVEV (reference sequence). The CDR3 is 13 residues long. The CDR3 region has the DNA TGTGCCAGCGTGGACGGACTGAACAATGAGCAGTACTTC. Protein sequence: CASVDGLNNEQYF.

V gene TRBV25-1 combines with J gene TRBJ1-5, with 7 bases identical to TRBD1. V trimming: 8 bases; J trimming: 0 bases; junction bases outside the gene matches: 7. Germline CDR1 reads MGHDK; CDR2 reads SYGVNS. The CDR3 has 15 residues. The CDR3 protein is CASGTGAGSNQPQHF. The DNA of the CDR3 is TGTGCCAGCGGTACAGGGGCGGGTAGCAATCAGCCCCAGCATTTT.

The genes are TRBV7-9 and TRBJ2-7, with D perhaps matching TRBD1 (5 bases). The CDR3 totals 14 residues. The germline V gene has CDR1 SEHNR and CDR2 FQNEAQ (reference sequence). V lost 4 bases, J lost 0 bases, and 10 bases lay in between. The CDR3 protein is CASSWTLLSYEQYF. The CDR3 DNA reads as TGTGCCAGCAGCTGGACACTCCTCTCCTACGAGCAGTACTTC. Full variable domain (remainder filled in from reference TRBV7-9 and TRBJ2-7): DTGVSQNPRHKITKRGQNVTFRCDPISEHNRLYWYRQTLGQGPEFLTYFQNEAQLEKSRLLSDRFSAERPKGSFSTLEIQRTEQGDSAMYLCASSWTLLSYEQYFGPGTRLTVT.

The rearrangement uses TRBV11-2 and TRBJ1-1; D is uncertain. Germline CDR1 SGHAT, CDR2 FQNNGV. With 1 base removed from V and 5 bases from J, the gap between germline ends came to 8 bases. The CDR3 consists of 13 residues. The CDR3 region is CASSLVGVTEAFF. In nucleotides, the CDR3 is TGTGCCAGCAGCTTAGTCGGGGTTACTGAAGCTTTCTTT.

This clonotype was detected only a few times. The V gene is TRBV7-2, the J gene TRBJ2-2; D call uncertain. The germline CDR1 and CDR2 sequences are SGHTA and FQGNSA. This CDR3 is built from 14 residues. Trimming took off 1 base at V and 0 bases at J, with 3 bases between the two ends. For the CDR3, the DNA is TGTGCCAGCAGCTTAGAACCGAACACCGGGGAGCTGTTTTTT. Translated, it gives CASSLEPNTGELFF.

This clonotype has more than one count but fewer than ten. V usage is TRBV18 and J usage is TRBJ2-3; 12 nucleotides line up with TRBD2. CDR3 size: 16 residues. CDR1 and CDR2 from the germline V gene are KGHSH and LQKENI. V dropped 3 bases and J dropped 4; count of bases not matched to a gene: 5. The CDR3 here is CASSPLTSGGSDTQYF. Written as DNA, the CDR3 is TGTGCCAGCTCACCGCTGACTAGCGGGGGTTCAGATACGCAGTATTTT.

The chain is built from TRBV3-1 and TRBJ1-1; D perhaps matches TRBD1 (5 bases). CDR3 length: 14 residues. The germline CDR1 and CDR2 sequences are LGHDT and YNNKEL (reference sequence). V lost 1 base to trimming and J lost 7 bases, with 13 bases between them. The CDR3: CASSQGPVRGEAFF. Written as DNA, the CDR3 is TGTGCCAGCAGCCAAGGTCCGGTTAGGGGTGAAGCTTTCTTT.

This clonotype was detected only a few times. The chain is built from TRBV21-1 and TRBJ2-7. TRBV21-1 is listed as a pseudogene. This CDR3 has 12 residues. This CDR3 reads CASSKLAYEQYF. In DNA, the CDR3 is TGTGCCAGCAGCAAACTTGCCTACGAGCAGTACTTC.

This clonotype was counted a few times. This rearrangement joins TRBV6-5 to TRBJ1-2; 7 nucleotides align to TRBD1. The CDR3 is 15 residues long. The germline gives CDR1 MNHEY, CDR2 SVGAGI. The V segment lost 5 bases and the J segment 0 bases; nucleotides outside the gene matches: 6. In nucleotides, the CDR3 is TGTGCCAGCAGTCCCCGGGACAGCGCTAACTATGGCTACACCTTC. Encoded protein: CASSPRDSANYGYTF.

V gene TRBV11-2 combines with J gene TRBJ1-2; no firm D call. This CDR3 spans 12 amino acids. The germline CDR1 and CDR2 sequences are SGHAT and FQNNGV. Trimming cost V 2 bases and J 7 bases, with 8 bases left between them. This chain's CDR3 is CASSLMGVGYTF. For the CDR3, the DNA is TGTGCCAGCAGCTTAATGGGAGTTGGCTACACCTTC.

The J gene is TRBJ2-3, the V gene TRBV20-1; 9 bases align to TRBD1. Germline CDR1 reads DFQATT; CDR2 reads SNEGSKA (reference sequence). The CDR3 is 13 amino acids. V lost 6 bases and J lost 6; bases outside the gene matches: 7. The CDR3 region has the DNA TGCAGTGCAAGGGACAGGGTATGGGATACGCAGTATTTT. It codes for CSARDRVWDTQYF.